The present T cell receptor (beta chain) was sequenced within a study of shared clonotypes between healthy human individuals. Overall study: Every donor yielded three CD4 naive, three CD4 memory, two CD8 naive and one CD8 memory plate.

General study points: Limitation of the genetic and exposure-history diversity represented came from the few donors. In this cohort, only blood was sampled, and tissue repertoires likely differ.

As handled by the study authors: Filtering of immunoSEQ junctional sequences could not match full-length read filtering. Clones were read by immunoSEQ multiplex PCR, and TCRdb kept only the in-frame ones, dropping some. V, J and clone size reflect that table, while D and trimming were determined from the DNA. This sample has over 1.5 million clones, with 98% found just once. The germline V and J ends were trimmed by 3 bases and 5 bases, with 7 bases remaining between them. In germline, CDR1 is SGHAT, CDR2 FQNNGV. CDR3 length equals 13 residues. Turning to this clone: The antigen is not known. In the same sample, other DNA sequences code for this CDR3.

J is TRBJ2-2 and V is TRBV11-2; D unclear. This clonotype originated in a man younger than 40 in good health. The source material was naive CD4+ T cells sorted from blood. Subset specified: CD45RA+ positively selected. CDR3 sequence: CASSLDGTGELFF. The CDR3 nucleotides read TGTGCCAGCAGCTTGGACGGTACCGGGGAGCTGTTTTTT. The variable domain in full, completed from reference TRBV11-2 and TRBJ2-2, reads EAGVAQSPRYKIIEKRQSVAFWCNPISGHATLYWYQQILGQGPKLLIQFQNNGVVDDSQLPKDRFSAERLKGVDSTLKIQPAKLEDSAVYLCASSLDGTGELFFGEGSRLTVL.